This entry concerns a single TCR beta chain. What it binds is unknown. PCR used 60 Vbeta primers and 13 Jbeta primers. In the authors' methods: An analysis that came later counted tens of millions of unique TCR beta chains, approximately 10 million shared. Libraries were prepared by immunoSEQ multiplex PCR; TCRdb keeps only in-frame clonotypes and omits some of them. That table is the source of V, J and clone size, and D and trimming were worked out from the DNA. The sample includes some 98,000 clones, roughly 81% of them seen just once. This record belongs to a study of cytomegalovirus exposure and HLA in healthy donors. General study points: TCR beta V- and J-gene trimming was later associated with a missense DCLRE1C variant. TCR beta sequences numbering around 15,000 were associated with HLA alleles at 0.05 false discovery rate in a later analysis.

The CDR3 totals 15 residues. CDR1 and CDR2 (germline): MNHEY, SVGAGI. The V and J ends lost 2 bases and 6 bases respectively, with 13 bases between them. Input material: PBMCs. The receptor was derived from a man aged 35 to 55 in good health and CMV-seronegative. The J gene is TRBJ2-2, the V gene TRBV6-5; no definite D call. DNA for the CDR3: TGTGCCAGCAGTTACCGAACTGTATTCTCCGGGGAGCTGTTTTTT. This translates into CASSYRTVFSGELFF.